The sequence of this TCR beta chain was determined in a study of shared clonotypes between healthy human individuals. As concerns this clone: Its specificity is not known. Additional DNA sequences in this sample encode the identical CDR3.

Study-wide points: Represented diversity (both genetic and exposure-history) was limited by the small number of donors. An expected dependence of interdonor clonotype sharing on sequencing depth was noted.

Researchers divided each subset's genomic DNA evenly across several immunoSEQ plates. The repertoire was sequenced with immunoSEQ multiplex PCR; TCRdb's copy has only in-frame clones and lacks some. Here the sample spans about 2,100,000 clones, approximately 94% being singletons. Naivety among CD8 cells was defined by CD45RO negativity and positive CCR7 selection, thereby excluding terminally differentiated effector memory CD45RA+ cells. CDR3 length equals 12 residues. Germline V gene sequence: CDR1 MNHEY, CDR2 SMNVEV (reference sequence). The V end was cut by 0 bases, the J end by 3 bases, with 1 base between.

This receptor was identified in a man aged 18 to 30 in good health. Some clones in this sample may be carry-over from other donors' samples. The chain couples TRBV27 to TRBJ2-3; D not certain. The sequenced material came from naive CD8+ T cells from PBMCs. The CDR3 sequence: CASSLSTDTQYF. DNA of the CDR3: TGTGCCAGCAGTTTATCTACAGATACGCAGTATTTT.